The present TCR beta chain was sequenced within a study of Ad26.COV2.S vaccination and SARS-CoV-2 variants. General study results and limits: Reports say spike-specific CD8+ and CD4+ T cell responses covered substantial breadth after vaccination.

The ends were cut back, 4 bases at V and 2 bases at J, with 17 bases in the middle. Germline CDR1 reads LGHDT; CDR2 reads YNNKEL (reference sequence). CDR3 length: 16 residues. Repertoires were generated with immunoSEQ multiplex PCR, while TCRdb's copy carries only in-frame clones and drops some. The data contain about 97,000 clones, over 70% of them singletons. This clone showed up just a few times. No antigen is known for it. The rearrangement links TRBV3-1 (or the pseudogene TRBV3-2) to TRBJ2-5, with D perhaps TRBD2 (6 bases). The sequences come from peripheral blood, collected after recovery from COVID-19. The TCR sequence derives from a human donor who had recovered from COVID-19. CDR3 bases: TGTGCCAGCAGCCGCTTTTGGCGGGGAAAACAAGAGACCCAGTACTTC. Protein sequence: CASSRFWRGKQETQYF.